The clone carrying this T cell receptor (beta chain) appeared once. Its target is unknown. Germline-derived CDR1 and CDR2 are SGHTA and FQGTGA. The CDR3 loop spans 14 amino acids. V was trimmed by 1 base and J by 8 bases, leaving 12 bases between them. This sample was taken from a study of spatial heterogeneity in lung cancer. General study results and limits: Tracking of tumor mutation counts was seen in expanded intratumoral alpha and beta TCR counts.

Specified time point: sample taken at primary tumor resection. From tumor, nontumor lung or frozen PBMC, whole RNA was taken unsorted for sequencing. TCRdb recomputed calls from the 5' RACE reads with MiXCR, one row per CDR3 protein. In the table there are about 3,900 distinct CDR3 sequences, approximately 4% of which are singletons. The sample here was lung tumor tissue, taken at surgery. V usage is TRBV7-3 and J usage is TRBJ2-1, with D possibly matching TRBD2 (6 bases). This clonotype was obtained from a male donor with early-stage non-small cell lung cancer. The CDR3 DNA reads TGTGCCAGCAGCTTAAGTGGCGGGGTAGATGAGCAGTTCTTC. This gives the protein CASSLSGGVDEQFF.